The rows below give T cell receptor beta chains drawn from one sample of a study of control samples from healthy donors and cancer patients. Using immunoSEQ multiplex PCR, the repertoire was profiled, and TCRdb retains in-frame clones only, with some absent. The table shows about 180,000 clones, with nearly 90% occurring only once. Material for sequencing was blood. These receptors all come from a woman between 45 and 65 years old in good health. Both conserved end residues are part of each CDR3. D genes are given only for firm matches. For some rows the clone size is stated as once, few or many, or as a class when expanded; others skip it.

>.|18|.|TRBV11-2|TRBJ2-3
CASSLVGRGRRGEDTQYF
TGTGCCAGCAGCTTAGTAGGCAGGGGAAGGCGTGGGGAAGATACGCAGTATTTT
>.|15|.|TRBV9|TRBJ2-3
CASSPGGAERDTQYF
TGTGCCAGCAGCCCTGGGGGGGCCGAGCGAGATACGCAGTATTTT
>.|14|.|TRBV5-6|TRBJ2-7
CASSLGAHAYEQYF
TGTGCCAGCAGCTTGGGGGCTCACGCCTACGAGCAGTACTTC
>.|14|.|TRBV30|TRBJ1-4
CAWRKKQSNEKLFF
TGTGCCTGGAGAAAGAAACAGTCTAATGAAAAACTGTTTTTT
>.|15|.|TRBV4-3|TRBJ2-5
CASSLMTGPQETQYF
TGCGCCAGCAGCCTAATGACCGGGCCGCAAGAGACCCAGTACTTC
>.|17|TRBD1|TRBV5-4|TRBJ1-6
CASSLAFGGQGSSPLHF
TGTGCCAGCAGCTTGGCTTTTGGGGGACAGGGTAGTTCACCCCTCCACTTT
>few|11|.|TRBV12-3/TRBV12-4|TRBJ1-1
CASSLTGSAFF
TGTGCCAGCAGTCTAACAGGGTCAGCTTTCTTT
>once|14|.|TRBV7-2|TRBJ2-1
CASSLRGTYNEQFF
TGTGCCAGCAGCTTAAGGGGGACCTACAATGAGCAGTTCTTC
>.|12|.|TRBV10-3|TRBJ1-1
CAISDKNTEAFF
TGTGCCATCAGTGATAAGAACACTGAAGCTTTCTTT
>.|14|.|TRBV30|TRBJ1-2
CAWRGGGGPYGYTF
TGTGCCTGGAGGGGCGGGGGGGGGCCATATGGCTACACCTTC
>.|15|.|TRBV19|TRBJ1-5
CASSGRKGLSQPQHF
TGTGCCAGTAGTGGGAGAAAGGGGTTAAGTCAGCCCCAGCATTTT
>.|12|.|TRBV3-1/TRBV3-2|TRBJ1-1
CASSLMNTEAFF
TGTGCCAGCAGCCTCATGAACACTGAAGCTTTCTTT
>few|16|TRBD2|TRBV7-7|TRBJ2-7
CASSSSRLAGEGEQYF
TGTGCTAGCAGCTCCTCCCGACTAGCGGGAGAGGGCGAGCAGTACTTC
>.|16|.|TRBV5-6|TRBJ2-6
CASSSPGVPGANVLTF
TGTGCCAGCAGTAGCCCTGGAGTTCCCGGGGCCAACGTCCTGACTTTC
>.|15|TRBD1|TRBV30|TRBJ1-3
CAWRRQGEERNTIYF
TGTGCCTGGAGGCGACAGGGGGAAGAGCGAAACACCATATATTTT
>.|15|.|TRBV20-1|TRBJ1-1
CSASLAGQGNTEAFF
TGCAGTGCTAGTTTGGCGGGACAAGGGAACACTGAAGCTTTCTTT
>.|18|TRBD2|TRBV10-3|TRBJ2-1
CAISEPPPIAGVFNEQFF
TGTGCCATCAGTGAGCCCCCCCCAATAGCGGGGGTTTTCAATGAGCAGTTCTTC
>.|12|.|TRBV3-1/TRBV3-2|TRBJ1-5
CASSSVNQPQHF
TGTGCCAGCAGTTCGGTCAATCAGCCCCAGCATTTT
>.|15|.|TRBV24-1|TRBJ1-5
CATSDWADSNQPQHF
TGTGCCACCAGTGATTGGGCAGATAGCAATCAGCCCCAGCATTTT
>.|14|TRBD1|TRBV28|TRBJ2-7
CASRPGGQTYEQYF
TGTGCCAGCAGGCCAGGGGGCCAGACCTACGAGCAGTACTTC
>once|15|.|TRBV4-1|TRBJ1-4
CASSQEYRVREKLFF
TGCGCCAGCAGCCAAGAGTACAGGGTAAGAGAAAAACTGTTTTTT
>.|16|TRBD1|TRBV19|TRBJ2-5
CASTADRGWAQETQYF
TGTGCCAGTACCGCGGACAGGGGTTGGGCGCAAGAGACCCAGTACTTC
>.|15|.|TRBV6-1|TRBJ2-1
CASSDPLVTYNEQFF
TGTGCCAGCAGTGACCCACTAGTCACCTACAATGAGCAGTTCTTC
>few|14|TRBD1|TRBV5-6|TRBJ1-4
CASSLANRGGKLFF
TGTGCCAGCAGCTTGGCCAACAGGGGAGGGAAACTGTTTTTT
>.|12|.|TRBV6-2/TRBV6-3|TRBJ2-7
CASSRTGYEQYF
TGTGCCAGCAGTCGGACGGGTTACGAGCAGTACTTC
>.|12|.|TRBV5-1|TRBJ2-4
CASSLGENIQYF
TGCGCCAGCAGCTTGGGGGAAAACATTCAGTACTTC
>few|13|.|TRBV7-2|TRBJ1-6
CASSPPGGSPLHF
TGTGCCAGCAGCCCTCCCGGAGGATCACCCCTCCACTTT
>.|13|TRBD2|TRBV29-1|TRBJ2-3
CSVGRLAVLRQYF
TGCAGCGTTGGAAGGCTAGCGGTCCTTCGGCAGTATTTT
>.|16|TRBD1|TRBV7-6|TRBJ1-2
CASSPSGQVSNIGYTF
TGTGCCAGCAGCCCCTCGGGACAGGTGTCGAATATTGGCTACACCTTC
>.|13|.|TRBV19|TRBJ1-5
CASSSGGDQPQHF
TGTGCCAGTAGCTCCGGGGGGGATCAGCCCCAGCATTTT
>.|15|TRBD1|TRBV5-1|TRBJ2-1
CASREGQGTYNEQFF
TGCGCCAGCAGAGAGGGACAGGGGACCTACAATGAGCAGTTCTTC
>.|14|.|TRBV7-6|TRBJ2-5
CASSLGTPGETQYF
TGTGCCAGCAGCTTAGGGACACCGGGGGAGACCCAGTACTTC
>.|11|.|TRBV3-1/TRBV3-2|TRBJ1-4
CASSQVEKLFF
TGTGCCAGCAGCCAGGTAGAAAAACTGTTTTTT
>.|14|.|TRBV7-9|TRBJ1-5
CASSLVSTNQPQHF
TGTGCCAGCAGCTTAGTCAGTACCAATCAGCCCCAGCATTTT
>.|14|TRBD2|TRBV3-1/TRBV3-2|TRBJ2-3
CASSHGTITDTQYF
TGTGCCAGCAGCCACGGGACTATCACAGATACGCAGTATTTT
>.|15|.|TRBV6-5|TRBJ2-3
CASSSRGARTDTQYF
TGTGCCAGCAGCTCAAGGGGGGCCAGGACAGATACGCAGTATTTT
>many|15|.|TRBV6-2/TRBV6-3|TRBJ1-2
CASSWGQSLIYGYTF
TGTGCCAGCAGTTGGGGACAATCCTTGATCTATGGCTACACCTTC
>.|14|.|TRBV9|TRBJ2-7
CASSPSTNSYEQYF
TGTGCCAGCAGCCCCTCGACTAATTCCTACGAGCAGTACTTC
>.|15|.|TRBV28|TRBJ2-3
CASSMVVGATDTQYF
TGTGCCAGCAGCATGGTAGTAGGGGCAACAGATACGCAGTATTTT
>.|18|TRBD2|TRBV9|TRBJ2-5
CASSAPLRAGGLPETQYF
TGTGCCAGCAGCGCTCCCCTCAGAGCGGGGGGGCTCCCGGAGACCCAGTACTTC
>.|14|TRBD1|TRBV19|TRBJ1-1
CASSIGDRLTEAFF
TGTGCCAGTAGTATAGGGGACAGGCTGACTGAAGCTTTCTTT
>.|16|TRBD2|TRBV27|TRBJ2-1
CASSPRGLAGYNEQFF
TGTGCCAGCAGTCCGAGGGGACTAGCGGGGTACAATGAGCAGTTCTTC
>.|14|.|TRBV3-1/TRBV3-2|TRBJ1-5
CASSLGRQNQPQHF
TGTGCCAGCAGCCTCGGCCGGCAAAATCAGCCCCAGCATTTT
>.|13|.|TRBV5-1|TRBJ1-2
CASSPDVGYGYTF
TGCGCCAGCTCCCCGGACGTAGGCTATGGCTACACCTTC
>.|16|TRBD1|TRBV13|TRBJ2-2
CASSFTTGSDTGELFF
TGTGCCAGCAGCTTCACGACAGGGTCGGACACCGGGGAGCTGTTTTTT
>.|13|.|TRBV7-8|TRBJ1-1
CASSLARGTEAFF
TGTGCCAGCAGCTTAGCGCGGGGCACTGAAGCTTTCTTT
>.|15|TRBD1|TRBV28|TRBJ2-7
CASSLRTGGSYEQYF
TGTGCCAGCAGTTTAAGGACAGGGGGTTCCTACGAGCAGTACTTC
>.|16|.|TRBV6-2/TRBV6-3|TRBJ2-7
CASSDRGGSTSYEQYF
TGTGCCAGCAGCGACCGTGGAGGCTCTACCTCCTACGAGCAGTACTTC
>.|15|TRBD1|TRBV6-2/TRBV6-3|TRBJ1-2
CASSYGGQVEYGYTF
TGTGCCAGCAGTTACGGCGGACAGGTTGAATATGGCTACACCTTC
>once|15|.|TRBV7-2|TRBJ2-1
CASSLGGVIHNEQFF
TGTGCCAGCAGCTTAGGGGGAGTGATCCACAATGAGCAGTTCTTC
>many|12|TRBD1|TRBV7-3|TRBJ2-7
CASSSTGDEQYF
TGTGCCAGCAGCTCGACAGGGGACGAGCAGTACTTC
>few|17|TRBD1|TRBV18|TRBJ1-3
CASSPLQLRQGENTIYF
TGTGCCAGCTCACCACTACAACTGAGACAGGGCGAAAACACCATATATTTT
>.|14|.|TRBV2|TRBJ2-4
CASSVDYAKNIQYF
TGTGCCAGCAGTGTCGACTACGCCAAAAACATTCAGTACTTC
>.|13|.|TRBV7-2|TRBJ1-2
CASSARDWDGYTF
TGTGCCAGCAGCGCCCGGGACTGGGATGGCTACACCTTC
>.|15|TRBD1|TRBV6-4|TRBJ2-2
CASRETGANTGELFF
TGTGCCAGCAGAGAAACAGGGGCGAACACCGGGGAGCTGTTTTTT
>.|13|.|TRBV7-2|TRBJ1-1
CASSQGKNTEAFF
TGTGCCAGCAGCCAGGGGAAGAACACTGAAGCTTTCTTT
>.|15|.|TRBV5-6|TRBJ1-1
CASSLSQVLNTEAFF
TGTGCCAGCAGCTTGAGCCAAGTTTTGAACACTGAAGCTTTCTTT
>.|13|.|TRBV5-1|TRBJ2-2
CASSLKGPGELFF
TGCGCCAGCAGCTTGAAGGGTCCCGGGGAGCTGTTTTTT